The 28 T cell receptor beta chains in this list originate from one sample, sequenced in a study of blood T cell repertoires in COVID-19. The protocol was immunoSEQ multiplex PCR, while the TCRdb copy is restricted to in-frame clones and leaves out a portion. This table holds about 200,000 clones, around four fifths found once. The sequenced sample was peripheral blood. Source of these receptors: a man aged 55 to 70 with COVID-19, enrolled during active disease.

As DNA, the CDR3 is TGTGCCAGCAGTGAAGGACAAACTAATGAAAAACTGTTTTTT. It codes for CASSEGQTNEKLFF. This chain uses TRBV6-1 with TRBJ1-4; D gene uncertain. Trimming cost V 1 base and J 1 base, with 4 bases left between them. CDR3 length: 14 residues. Per germline, CDR1 MNHNS and CDR2 SASEGT.

DNA for the CDR3: TGTGCCAGCAGACTTACAGGGGTAGATACGCAGTATTTT. It is translated as CASRLTGVDTQYF. V and J are TRBV7-6 and TRBJ2-3; 7 nucleotides match TRBD1. The CDR3 is 13 residues long. With V trimmed by 6 bases and J by 5 bases, 5 bases remained unmatched. Germline CDR1 reads SGHVS; CDR2 reads FNYEAQ. The full variable domain, in which reference TRBV7-6 and TRBJ2-3 provide the parts outside the CDR3, is GAGVSQSPRYKVTKRGQDVALRCDPISGHVSLYWYRQALGQGPEFLTYFNYEAQQDKSGLPNDRFSAERPEGSISTLTIQRTEQRDSAMYRCASRLTGVDTQYFGPGTRLTVL.

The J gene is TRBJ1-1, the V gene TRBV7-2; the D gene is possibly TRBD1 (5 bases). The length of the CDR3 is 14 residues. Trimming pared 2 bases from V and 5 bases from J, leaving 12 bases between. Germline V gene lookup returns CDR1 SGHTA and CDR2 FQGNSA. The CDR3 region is CASSLFGGGTEAFF. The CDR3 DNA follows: TGTGCCAGCAGCTTATTTGGGGGGGGGACTGAAGCTTTCTTT.

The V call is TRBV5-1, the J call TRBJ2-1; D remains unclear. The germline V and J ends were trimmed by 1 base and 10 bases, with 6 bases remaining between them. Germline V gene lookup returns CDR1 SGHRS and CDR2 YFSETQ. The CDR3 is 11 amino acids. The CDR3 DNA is TGCGCCAGCAGCTTGCAACAGGAGCAGTTCTTC. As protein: CASSLQQEQFF.

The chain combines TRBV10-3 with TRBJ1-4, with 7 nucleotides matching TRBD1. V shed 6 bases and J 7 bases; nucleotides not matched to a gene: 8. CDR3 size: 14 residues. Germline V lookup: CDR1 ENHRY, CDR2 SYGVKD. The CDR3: CAISADRVGEKLFF. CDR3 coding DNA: TGTGCCATCAGCGCAGACAGGGTCGGTGAAAAACTGTTTTTT.

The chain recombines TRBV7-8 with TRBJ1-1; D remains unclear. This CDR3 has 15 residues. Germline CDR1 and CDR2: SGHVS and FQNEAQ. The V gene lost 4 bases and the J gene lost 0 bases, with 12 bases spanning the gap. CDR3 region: CASSSADFMNTEAFF. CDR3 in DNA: TGTGCCAGCAGCTCGGCCGACTTCATGAACACTGAAGCTTTCTTT.

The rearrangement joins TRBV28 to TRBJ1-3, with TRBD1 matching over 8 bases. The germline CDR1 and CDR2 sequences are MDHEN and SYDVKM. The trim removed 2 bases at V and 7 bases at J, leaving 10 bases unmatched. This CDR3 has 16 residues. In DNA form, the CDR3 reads TGTGCCAGCAGTTTAAGGGCAGGGGGCCTTCGGAACACCATATATTTT. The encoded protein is CASSLRAGGLRNTIYF.

CDR3 DNA sequence: TGTGCCAGCAGGCGGGGGGGTCTGAACACTGAAGCTTTCTTT. It translates to CASRRGGLNTEAFF. The chain couples TRBV28 to TRBJ1-1, with D maybe TRBD1 (5 bases). The germline gives CDR1 MDHEN, CDR2 SYDVKM. The CDR3 spans 14 residues. V lost 6 bases and J lost 0, with 11 bases in between.

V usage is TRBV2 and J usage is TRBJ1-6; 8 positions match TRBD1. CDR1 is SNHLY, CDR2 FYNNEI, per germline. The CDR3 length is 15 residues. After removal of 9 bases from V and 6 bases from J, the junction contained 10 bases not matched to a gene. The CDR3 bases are TGTGCCAGGCAGACCGGACAGGGCTCTAATTCACCCCTCCACTTT. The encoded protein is CARQTGQGSNSPLHF.

The CDR3 sequence: CSVEVSGVGETQYF. As DNA, the CDR3 is TGCAGCGTTGAAGTTTCGGGGGTGGGGGAGACCCAGTACTTC. The chain carries TRBV29-1 and TRBJ2-5; possible D gene TRBD2, 6 bases. The germline CDR1 and CDR2 sequences are SQVTM and ANQGSEA. The CDR3 is 14 amino acids. V dropped 1 base and J dropped 5 bases, with 14 bases sitting between them.

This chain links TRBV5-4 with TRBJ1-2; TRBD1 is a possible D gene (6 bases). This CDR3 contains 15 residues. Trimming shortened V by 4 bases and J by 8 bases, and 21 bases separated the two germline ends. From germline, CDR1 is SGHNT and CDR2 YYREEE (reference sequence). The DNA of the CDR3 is TGTGCCAGCAGCACCGCCGGACAGCGGCTCGAAGGCTACACCTTC. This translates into CASSTAGQRLEGYTF.

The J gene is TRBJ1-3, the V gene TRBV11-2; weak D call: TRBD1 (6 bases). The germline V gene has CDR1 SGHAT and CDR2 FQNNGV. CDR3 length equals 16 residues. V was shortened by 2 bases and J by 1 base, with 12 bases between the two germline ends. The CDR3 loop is CASSLLWGPSGNTIYF. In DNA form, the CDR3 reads TGTGCCAGCAGCTTACTCTGGGGGCCTTCTGGAAACACCATATATTTT.

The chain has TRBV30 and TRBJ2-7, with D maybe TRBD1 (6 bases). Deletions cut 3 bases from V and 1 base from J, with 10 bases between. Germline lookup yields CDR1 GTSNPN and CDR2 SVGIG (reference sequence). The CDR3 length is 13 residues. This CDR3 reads CAWSSTGSYEQYF. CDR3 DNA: TGTGCCTGGAGCTCGACAGGTTCCTACGAGCAGTACTTC.

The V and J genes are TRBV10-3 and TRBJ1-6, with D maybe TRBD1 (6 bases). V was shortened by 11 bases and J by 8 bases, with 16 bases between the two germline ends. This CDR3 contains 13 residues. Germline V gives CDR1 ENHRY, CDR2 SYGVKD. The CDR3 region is CALRQGYDSPLHF. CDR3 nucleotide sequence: TGTGCCCTTCGCCAGGGGTACGATTCACCCCTCCACTTT.

The CDR3 coding sequence is TGTGCCAGCAGTTACCTCACCCGGGGCTACACCTTC. Its protein product is CASSYLTRGYTF. The chain uses TRBV6-6 and TRBJ1-2; unclear D gene. Germline lookup yields CDR1 MNHNY and CDR2 SVGAGI (reference sequence). The CDR3 has 12 residues. The V end lost 2 bases, the J end lost 8 bases, and 9 bases lay between the germline ends.

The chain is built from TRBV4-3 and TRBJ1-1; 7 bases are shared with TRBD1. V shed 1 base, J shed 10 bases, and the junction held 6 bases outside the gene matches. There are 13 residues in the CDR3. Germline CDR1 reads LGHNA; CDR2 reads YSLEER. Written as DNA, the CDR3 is TGCGCCAGCAGCCAAGTTGAGGGGGCTGGAGCTTTCTTT. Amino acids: CASSQVEGAGAFF.

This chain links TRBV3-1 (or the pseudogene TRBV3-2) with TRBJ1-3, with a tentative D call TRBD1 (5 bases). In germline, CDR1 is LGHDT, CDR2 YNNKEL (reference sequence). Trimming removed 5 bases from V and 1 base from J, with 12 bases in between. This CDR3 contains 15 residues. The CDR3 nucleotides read TGTGCCAGCAGCGCACCGCCAGGGTCTGGAAACACCATATATTTT. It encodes CASSAPPGSGNTIYF.

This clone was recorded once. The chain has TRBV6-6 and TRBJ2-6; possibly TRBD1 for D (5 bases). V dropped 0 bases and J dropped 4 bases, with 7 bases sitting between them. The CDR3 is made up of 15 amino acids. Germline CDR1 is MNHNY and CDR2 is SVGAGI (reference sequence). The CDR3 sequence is CASSYSRVGANVLTF. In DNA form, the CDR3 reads TGTGCCAGCAGTTACTCCAGGGTAGGGGCCAACGTCCTGACTTTC.

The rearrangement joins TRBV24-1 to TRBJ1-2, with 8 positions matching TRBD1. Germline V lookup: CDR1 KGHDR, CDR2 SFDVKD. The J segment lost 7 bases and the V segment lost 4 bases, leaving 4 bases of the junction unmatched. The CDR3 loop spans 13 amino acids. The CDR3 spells CATSEGQGGGYTF. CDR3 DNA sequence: TGTGCCACCAGTGAAGGACAGGGTGGTGGCTACACCTTC.

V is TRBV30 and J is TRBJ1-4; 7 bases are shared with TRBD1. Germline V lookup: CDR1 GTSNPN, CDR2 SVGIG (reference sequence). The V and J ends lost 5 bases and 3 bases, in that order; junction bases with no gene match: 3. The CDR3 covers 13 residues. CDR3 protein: CAWARGANEKLFF. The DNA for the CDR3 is TGTGCCTGGGCCAGGGGGGCTAATGAAAAACTGTTTTTT.

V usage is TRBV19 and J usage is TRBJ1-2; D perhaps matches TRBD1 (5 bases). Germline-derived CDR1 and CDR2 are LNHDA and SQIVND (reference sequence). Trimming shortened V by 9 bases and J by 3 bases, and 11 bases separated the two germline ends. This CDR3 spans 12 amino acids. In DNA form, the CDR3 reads TGTGCCAGCTGGAGGGACGACTATGGCTACACCTTC. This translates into CASWRDDYGYTF.

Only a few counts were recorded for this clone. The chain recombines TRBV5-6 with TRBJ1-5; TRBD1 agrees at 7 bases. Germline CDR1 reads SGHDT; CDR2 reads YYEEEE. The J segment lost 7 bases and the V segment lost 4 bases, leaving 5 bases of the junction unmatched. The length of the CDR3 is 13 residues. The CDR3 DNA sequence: TGTGCCAGCAGCCCGGGGACAGACCAGCCCCAGCATTTT. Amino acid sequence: CASSPGTDQPQHF.

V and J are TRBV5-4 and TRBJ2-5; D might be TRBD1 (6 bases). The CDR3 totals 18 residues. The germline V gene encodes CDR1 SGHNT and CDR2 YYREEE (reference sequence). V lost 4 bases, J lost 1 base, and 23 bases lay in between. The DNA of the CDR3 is TGTGCCAGCAGCCGGATTGGAGGCGGACAGACAGCCCAAGAGACCCAGTACTTC. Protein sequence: CASSRIGGGQTAQETQYF.

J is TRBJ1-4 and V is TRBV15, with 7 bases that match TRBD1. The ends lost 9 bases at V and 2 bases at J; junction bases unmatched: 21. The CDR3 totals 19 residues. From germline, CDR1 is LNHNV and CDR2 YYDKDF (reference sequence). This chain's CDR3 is CATRSMDRRSFETNEKLFF. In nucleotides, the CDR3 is TGTGCCACAAGATCTATGGACAGGAGGTCTTTTGAGACTAATGAAAAACTGTTTTTT.

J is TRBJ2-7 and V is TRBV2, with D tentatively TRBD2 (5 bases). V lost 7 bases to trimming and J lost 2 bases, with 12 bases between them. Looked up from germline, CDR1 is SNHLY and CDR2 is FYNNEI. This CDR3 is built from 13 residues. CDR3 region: CASTPTGTYEQYF. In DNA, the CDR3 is TGTGCCAGCACCCCGACCGGGACCTACGAGCAGTACTTC.

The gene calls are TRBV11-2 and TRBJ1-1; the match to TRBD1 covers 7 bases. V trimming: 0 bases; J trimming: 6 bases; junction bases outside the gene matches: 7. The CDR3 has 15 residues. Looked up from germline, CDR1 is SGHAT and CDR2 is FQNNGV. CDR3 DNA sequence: TGTGCCAGCAGCTTAGAATCAGGGGGGCGTTCTGAAGCTTTCTTT. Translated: CASSLESGGRSEAFF. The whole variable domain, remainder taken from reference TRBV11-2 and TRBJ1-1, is EAGVAQSPRYKIIEKRQSVAFWCNPISGHATLYWYQQILGQGPKLLIQFQNNGVVDDSQLPKDRFSAERLKGVDSTLKIQPAKLEDSAVYLCASSLESGGRSEAFFGQGTRLTVV.

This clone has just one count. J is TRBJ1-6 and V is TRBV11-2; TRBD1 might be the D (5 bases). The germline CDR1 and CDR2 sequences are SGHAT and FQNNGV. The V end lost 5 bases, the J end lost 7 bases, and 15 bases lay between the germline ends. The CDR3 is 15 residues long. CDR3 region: CASSQSGRENSPLHF. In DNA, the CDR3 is TGTGCCAGCAGCCAGTCCGGCAGGGAAAATTCACCCCTCCACTTT.

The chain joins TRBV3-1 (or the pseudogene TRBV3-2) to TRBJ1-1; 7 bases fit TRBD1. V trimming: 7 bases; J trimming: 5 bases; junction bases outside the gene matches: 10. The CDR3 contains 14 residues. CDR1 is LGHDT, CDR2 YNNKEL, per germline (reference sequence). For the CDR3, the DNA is TGTGCCAGCAACGCAGGGGGGAGGTATACTGAAGCTTTCTTT. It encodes CASNAGGRYTEAFF.